This T cell receptor beta chain was sequenced for a study of T cell responses to AZD1222 COVID-19 vaccine. Across the study: Recipients boosted at about 4 weeks or about 12 weeks are pooled. Study observations and caveats: It was only six AZD1222 recipients who were seropositive at baseline. The donor group comprised mostly white British people and more females; the analysis possibly underestimated clonal diversity.

As concerns this clone: The antigen is undetermined.

Assay used: immunoSEQ multiplex PCR; TCRdb lists only in-frame clones, some missing. Of about 150,000 clones listed, 90% are singletons. Germline CDR1 SGDLS, CDR2 YYNGEE. V was trimmed by 0 bases and J by 2 bases, leaving 20 bases between them. The CDR3 length is 18 residues. This sequence joins TRBV9 and TRBJ1-2; D is unresolved. The receptor was derived from an adult in good health. Sequenced material: peripheral blood, taken on day 0 of AZD1222 vaccination. The CDR3 bases are TGTGCCAGCAGCGTAGCCCCCAGGACGGGGAGTAAAAACTATGGCTACACCTTC. Encoded protein: CASSVAPRTGSKNYGYTF.